This paragraph covers one TCR beta chain sequence. Gene names and germline match the mouse. The read finishes 1 residue shy of the CDR3 end, and the germline J gene is used to complete it. The data are from a study of tissue T cells after allogeneic stem cell transplantation. Libraries were prepared by immunoSEQ multiplex PCR; TCRdb keeps only in-frame clonotypes and omits some of them. The sample yields some 48,000 clones, around 66% seen once. Germline loops: CDR1 LGHNA, CDR2 YSYQKL. V lost 0 bases to trimming and J lost 3 bases, with 7 bases between them. The CDR3 loop spans 14 amino acids. The V and J genes are TRBV2 and TRBJ2-5, with D possibly TRBD2 on 5 matching bases. This clonotype originated in a pool of C57BL/6 mice in good health. The specimen was sorted cells pooled from one or two spleens. The CDR3: CASSQENWQDTQYF. The DNA read from the CDR3 is TGTGCCAGCAGCCAAGAGAACTGGCAAGACACCCAGTAC.